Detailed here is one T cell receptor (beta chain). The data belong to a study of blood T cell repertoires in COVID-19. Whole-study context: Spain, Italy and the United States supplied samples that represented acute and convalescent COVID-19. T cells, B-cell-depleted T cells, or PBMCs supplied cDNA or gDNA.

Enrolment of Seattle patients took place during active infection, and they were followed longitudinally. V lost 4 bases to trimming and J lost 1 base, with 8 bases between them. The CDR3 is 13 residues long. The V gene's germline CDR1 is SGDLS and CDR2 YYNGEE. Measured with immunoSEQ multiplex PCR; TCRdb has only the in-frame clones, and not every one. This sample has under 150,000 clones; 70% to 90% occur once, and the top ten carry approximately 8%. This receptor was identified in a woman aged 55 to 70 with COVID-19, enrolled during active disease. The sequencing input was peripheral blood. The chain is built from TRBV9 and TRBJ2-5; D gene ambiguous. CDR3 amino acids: CASSIHIQETQYF. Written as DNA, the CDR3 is TGTGCCAGCAGCATACACATCCAAGAGACCCAGTACTTC.